Given below is one T cell receptor beta chain in context. Its target is not known. Every contributor of samples was a Caucasian grown-up residing in Nashville, Tennessee. The sample belongs to a study of shared clonotypes between healthy human individuals. Study-level results: Tissues were not sampled, only blood, and their repertoires likely differ. Clonotypes that were shared across several donors made up around 5% of naive CD4 clonotypes.

TCRdb's table, derived via immunoSEQ multiplex PCR, lists solely in-frame clones and lacks some. The sample consists of 2,500,000 or so clones, roughly nine tenths of them appearing once. CDR1 is SGHDN and CDR2 is FVKESK in the germline V gene. The CDR3 consists of 16 residues. After removal of 1 base from V and 5 bases from J, the junction contained 8 bases not matched to a gene. This rearrangement joins TRBV14 to TRBJ2-7; 10 bases map to TRBD1. Input material: naive CD4+ T cells sorted from blood. Subset noted: CD45RA+ positively selected. The origin of this receptor is a man aged 18 to 29 in good health. In nucleotides, the CDR3 is TGTGCCAGCAGCCAAGCCTTCGGGACAGGGGTTAACGAGCAGTACTTC. Encoded protein: CASSQAFGTGVNEQYF. The variable domain in full, with the rest retrieved from reference TRBV14 and TRBJ2-7, is EAGVTQFPSHSVIEKGQTVTLRCDPISGHDNLYWYRRVMGKEIKFLLHFVKESKQDESGMPNNRFLAERTGGTYSTLKVQPAELEDSGVYFCASSQAFGTGVNEQYFGPGTRLTVT.